This passage covers 31 T cell receptor beta chains from one sample sequenced in a study of cytomegalovirus exposure and HLA in healthy donors (TCRdb year 2017). The method was the immunoSEQ multiplex PCR assay. The multiplex PCR relied on a mix of 60 forward primers for TCR Vbeta segments and 13 reverse primers for TCR Jbeta segments. This immuneACCESS table, as held by TCRdb, lists in-frame sequences with V and J called but not all clones. Of the missing ones, under half trace to an unresolved V gene in checked studies; the others have no known cause. In this sample the table shows about 200,000 clones, roughly four fifths of which occur a single time. The ten largest account for roughly 0.098% of the sample. Sequenced material: PBMCs. Receptors originate from a boy under 10 years old in good health and CMV-seronegative.

The V call is TRBV6-5, the J call TRBJ2-7; 10 positions agree with TRBD1. V trimming: 7 bases; J trimming: 12 bases; junction bases outside the gene matches: 9. Germline V gene data show CDR1 as MNHEY and CDR2 as SVGAGI. The CDR3 runs to 12 residues. The DNA for the CDR3 is TGTGCCAGCACCCGGACAGGGGGGGATTTGTACTTC. It is translated as CASTRTGGDLYF.

A few counts support this clone. This chain uses TRBV7-3 with TRBJ2-3; D may be TRBD2 (5 bases). The CDR3 length is 12 residues. Per the germline V gene, CDR1 is SGHTA and CDR2 is FQGTGA. Trimming removed 3 bases at V and 10 bases at J, with 11 bases between. CDR3 nucleotide sequence: TGTGCCAGCAGCTTCGAACTAGGAGCGCAGTATTTT. Its translation is CASSFELGAQYF.

V is TRBV7-9 and J is TRBJ1-4; D call uncertain. This CDR3 has 11 residues. The V gene lost 5 bases and the J gene lost 6 bases, with 4 bases spanning the gap. Per germline, CDR1 SEHNR and CDR2 FQNEAQ (reference sequence). CDR3 bases: TGTGCCAGCAGCCCATATGAAAAACTGTTTTTT. Its translation: CASSPYEKLFF.

This clone was counted a few times. The V gene is TRBV5-1, the J gene TRBJ1-1; a weak D match, TRBD1 (6 bases). The CDR3 covers 12 residues. Germline values: CDR1 SGHRS, CDR2 YFSETQ. Trimming stripped 4 bases from V and 4 bases from J, with 8 bases between. The CDR3 here is CASSQQGTEAFF. DNA for the CDR3: TGCGCCAGCAGCCAACAGGGCACTGAAGCTTTCTTT.

V is TRBV27 and J is TRBJ2-3; 8 nucleotides match TRBD1. V shed 5 bases, J shed 0 bases, and the junction held 10 bases outside the gene matches. The CDR3 runs to 17 residues. CDR1 and CDR2 from the germline V gene are MNHEY and SMNVEV (reference sequence). The CDR3 region has the DNA TGTGCCAGCAGTCCTCAGGGGGCTGCCTATAGCACAGATACGCAGTATTTT. Translation gives CASSPQGAAYSTDTQYF.

The genes are TRBV7-9 and TRBJ2-4; D remains unclear. The CDR3 totals 16 residues. In germline, CDR1 is SEHNR, CDR2 FQNEAQ (reference sequence). V was cut by 1 base and J by 0 bases, with 10 bases left in between. For the CDR3, the DNA is TGTGCCAGCAGCTTAGTGGCAGGTCTAGCCAAAAACATTCAGTACTTC. This gives the protein CASSLVAGLAKNIQYF.

V is TRBV5-1 and J is TRBJ2-5; possible D gene TRBD1, 6 bases. Matching the DNA end better, TRBJ2-7 makes the J call doubtful. The germline gives CDR1 SGHRS, CDR2 YFSETQ. The CDR3 totals 14 residues. The chain's CDR3 is CASSSVTGSYEQYF. CDR3 nucleotides: TGCGCCAGCAGCTCCGTTACAGGGTCCTACGAGCAGTACTTC.

This sequence joins TRBV5-1 and TRBJ2-3; 10 bases are a match to TRBD1. Germline V CDR1 and CDR2: SGHRS, YFSETQ. CDR3 size: 16 residues. Unmatched junction bases numbered 6, after V lost 0 bases and J lost 5 bases. The CDR3 region has the DNA TGCGCCAGCAGCTTGGGACAGGGGGCGCGTTTAGATACGCAGTATTTT. Encoded protein: CASSLGQGARLDTQYF. Full variable domain (remainder filled in from reference TRBV5-1 and TRBJ2-3): KAGVTQTPRYLIKTRGQQVTLSCSPISGHRSVSWYQQTPGQGLQFLFEYFSETQRNKGNFPGRFSGRQFSNSRSEMNVSTLELGDSALYLCASSLGQGARLDTQYFGPGTRLTVL.

The chain links TRBV19 to TRBJ2-3; weak D call: TRBD1 (5 bases). V lost 4 bases, J lost 2 bases, and 13 bases lay in between. This CDR3 comprises 15 residues. Germline V gene lookup returns CDR1 LNHDA and CDR2 SQIVND (reference sequence). CDR3 sequence reads: CASSRGRVDTDTQYF. The CDR3 region has the DNA TGTGCCAGTAGTAGGGGCAGGGTCGACACAGATACGCAGTATTTT.

The V call is TRBV5-4, the J call TRBJ2-3, with D uncertain. Germline CDR1 reads SGHNT; CDR2 reads YYREEE (reference sequence). Between the trimmed V and J ends, which lost 1 base and 2 bases, there was a span of 8 bases. The CDR3 is 14 amino acids. The chain's CDR3 is CASSLSTDTDTQYF. The CDR3 nucleotides read TGTGCCAGCAGCTTGAGTACAGACACAGATACGCAGTATTTT.

This clone has only a few counts. This chain connects TRBV19 to TRBJ1-4; D is uncertain. From germline, CDR1 is LNHDA and CDR2 SQIVND (reference sequence). Trimming left V 5 bases short and J 7 bases short, with 8 bases between. The CDR3 spans 12 residues. CDR3 sequence reads: CASSSVFEKLFF. The CDR3 nucleotides read TGTGCCAGTAGTTCAGTCTTTGAAAAACTGTTTTTT.

A note on this clone: Other nucleotide sequences in the sample specify the same CDR3. V and J are TRBV7-9 and TRBJ1-2; D not certain. This CDR3 spans 12 amino acids. The V and J ends lost 1 base and 4 bases respectively, with 4 bases between them. The germline CDR1 and CDR2 sequences are SEHNR and FQNEAQ (reference sequence). The CDR3 sequence: CASSLGGYGYTF. CDR3 in DNA: TGTGCCAGCAGCTTAGGCGGCTATGGCTACACCTTC.

The CDR3 coding sequence is TGTGCCATCAGTATTTCCCCGGGACAGGGATTGTTTGGGTCACCCCTCCACTTT. Its translation: CAISISPGQGLFGSPLHF. V and J are TRBV14 and TRBJ1-6, with 9 bases aligning to TRBD1. This CDR3 is built from 18 residues. V trimming: 10 bases; J trimming: 10 bases; junction bases outside the gene matches: 23. From germline, CDR1 is SGHDN and CDR2 FVKESK.

The chain uses TRBV19 and TRBJ2-3, with D perhaps matching TRBD1 (6 bases). Germline V gives CDR1 LNHDA, CDR2 SQIVND (reference sequence). The CDR3 sequence is 16 residues long. The V end lost 3 bases, the J end lost 2 bases, and 15 bases lay between the germline ends. The CDR3 sequence is CASSIRWGRPTDTQYF. The CDR3 DNA follows: TGTGCCAGTAGTATCCGCTGGGGGCGGCCCACAGATACGCAGTATTTT.

The chain links TRBV5-1 to TRBJ2-3; D is undetermined. The CDR3 spans 14 residues. Trimming cost V 2 bases and J 6 bases, with 13 bases left between them. In germline, CDR1 is SGHRS, CDR2 YFSETQ. CDR3 DNA: TGCGCCAGCAGCTTTAGGCCCCAGAGGGATACGCAGTATTTT. Amino acid sequence: CASSFRPQRDTQYF.

This clone turned up a few times. This chain connects TRBV5-1 to TRBJ1-1, with D perhaps matching TRBD1 (5 bases). CDR1 is SGHRS, CDR2 YFSETQ, per germline. The CDR3 sequence is 13 residues long. The germline V and J ends were trimmed by 4 bases and 7 bases, with 14 bases remaining between them. The CDR3 loop reads CASSPQGQSEAFF. Written as DNA, the CDR3 is TGCGCCAGCAGCCCCCAGGGTCAAAGTGAAGCTTTCTTT.

This clone came up once. V and J are TRBV7-2 and TRBJ1-3; 9 nucleotides agree with TRBD1. Germline lookup yields CDR1 SGHTA and CDR2 FQGNSA. Germline trimming cut 2 bases from V and 4 bases from J; bases unmatched to any gene: 3. CDR3 size: 15 residues. DNA of the CDR3: TGTGCCAGCAGCTTAAGGACAGGGGAGGGAAACACCATATATTTT. As protein: CASSLRTGEGNTIYF.

The chain is built from TRBV15 and TRBJ1-4; TRBD1 agrees at 8 bases. Germline V lookup: CDR1 LNHNV, CDR2 YYDKDF (reference sequence). The CDR3 is 16 amino acids. V was pared by 1 base and J by 4 bases, with 5 bases of the junction left unmatched. The CDR3: CATSRGRTGGNEKLFF. CDR3 sequence (DNA): TGTGCCACCAGCAGAGGGCGAACAGGGGGTAATGAAAAACTGTTTTTT.

The chain is built from TRBV7-9 and TRBJ1-6; D gene ambiguous. The CDR3 is made up of 14 amino acids. Deletions cut 0 bases from V and 7 bases from J, with 7 bases between. Germline V CDR1 and CDR2: SEHNR, FQNEAQ (reference sequence). This CDR3 is CASSLAPGNSPLHF. CDR3 sequence (DNA): TGTGCCAGCAGCTTAGCTCCCGGGAATTCACCCCTCCACTTT.

The chain has TRBV4-1 and TRBJ2-3; D perhaps matches TRBD2 (5 bases). Per germline, CDR1 MGHRA and CDR2 YSYEKL. CDR3 size: 17 residues. Between the trimmed V and J ends, which lost 4 bases and 3 bases, there was a span of 20 bases. CDR3 sequence (DNA): TGCGCCAGCAGCCTACCTAAAGGAAGTCGGGATACAGATACGCAGTATTTT. As protein: CASSLPKGSRDTDTQYF.

The chain joins TRBV6-5 to TRBJ2-3; 9 bases are a match to TRBD2. The germline V gene has CDR1 MNHEY and CDR2 SVGAGI. CDR3 length: 14 residues. J was trimmed by 15 bases and V by 0 bases; bases with no gene match: 10. CDR3 bases: TGTGCCAGCAGTTACTCGATGGTCAGCGGGGGGTTATATTTT. Amino acid sequence: CASSYSMVSGGLYF.

The chain combines TRBV5-1 with TRBJ1-2; D is ambiguous. This CDR3 has 15 amino acids. Germline V gives CDR1 SGHRS, CDR2 YFSETQ. V lost 0 bases, J lost 5 bases, and 14 bases lay in between. The CDR3 here is CASSLALTKQYGYTF. CDR3 DNA: TGCGCCAGCAGCTTGGCCCTGACAAAACAGTATGGCTACACCTTC.

This clone was seen a handful of times. The chain has TRBV4-3 and TRBJ2-7; TRBD1 agrees at 8 bases. Trimming removed 3 bases from V and 4 bases from J; junction bases left unmatched: 5. Germline assignment: CDR1 LGHNA and CDR2 YSLEER. This CDR3 spans 14 amino acids. The CDR3 nucleotides are TGCGCCAGCAGCCAGAGCGACAGGGGATACGAGCAGTACTTC. Its translation: CASSQSDRGYEQYF.

The rearrangement joins TRBV5-4 to TRBJ2-3, with 7 bases that match TRBD1. V lost 2 bases and J lost 0; bases outside the gene matches: 3. Germline V gene data show CDR1 as SGHNT and CDR2 as YYREEE (reference sequence). The length of the CDR3 is 15 residues. The CDR3 region is CASSLGGTSTDTQYF. CDR3 sequence (DNA): TGTGCCAGCAGCTTAGGGGGCACTAGCACAGATACGCAGTATTTT. The full variable domain, in which reference TRBV5-4 and TRBJ2-3 provide the parts outside the CDR3, is ETGVTQSPTHLIKTRGQQVTLRCSSQSGHNTVSWYQQALGQGPQFIFQYYREEENGRGNFPPRFSGLQFPNYSSELNVNALELDDSALYLCASSLGGTSTDTQYFGPGTRLTVL.

The chain uses TRBV10-2 and TRBJ2-7, with D perhaps matching TRBD1 (6 bases). Germline CDR1 and CDR2: WSHSY and SAAADI. Trimming pared 7 bases from V and 3 bases from J, leaving 16 bases between. The CDR3 is 14 amino acids. DNA of the CDR3: TGCGCCAGCAATCAAGCTCAGGGGAGCTACGAGCAGTACTTC. It specifies CASNQAQGSYEQYF.

The V and J genes are TRBV9 and TRBJ2-5; no clear D gene. Trimming left V 0 bases short and J 2 bases short, with 14 bases between. The germline CDR1 and CDR2 sequences are SGDLS and YYNGEE. CDR3 size: 16 residues. The CDR3 sequence: CASSVGRLRGQETQYF. The CDR3 bases are TGTGCCAGCAGCGTAGGTAGGCTTCGAGGACAAGAGACCCAGTACTTC.

Points on this clone: The junction differs from germline at one of its ends, possibly a read error. The V gene is TRBV7-9, the J gene TRBJ2-1, with TRBD2 identical over 10 bases. The CDR3 is 17 residues long. CDR1 is SEHNR, CDR2 FQNEAQ, per germline (reference sequence). CDR3 sequence (DNA): TGTTCCAGCAGCTTAGGTCGACTAGCGGGCCATTACAATGAGCAGTTCTTC. It is translated as CSSSLGRLAGHYNEQFF.

This clone was recorded only once. This sequence joins TRBV2 and TRBJ2-7; D ambiguous. Trimming removed 8 bases at V and 1 base at J, with 15 bases between. Germline assignment: CDR1 SNHLY and CDR2 FYNNEI. This CDR3 contains 14 residues. The CDR3 reads CASVRVLPSYEQYF. CDR3 coding DNA: TGTGCCAGCGTCCGGGTCCTTCCTTCCTACGAGCAGTACTTC.

The chain joins TRBV29-1 to TRBJ1-2; possible D gene TRBD1, 6 bases. The length of the CDR3 is 11 residues. The V gene's germline CDR1 is SQVTM and CDR2 ANQGSEA. Trimming took off 6 bases at V and 7 bases at J, with 12 bases between the two ends. The CDR3 spells CSVFGTFGYTF. CDR3 coding DNA: TGCAGCGTATTTGGGACATTTGGCTACACCTTC.

V usage is TRBV2 and J usage is TRBJ1-4; no clear D. V dropped 7 bases and J dropped 3 bases, with 6 bases sitting between them. CDR1 SNHLY and CDR2 FYNNEI come from the germline V gene. The length of the CDR3 is 12 residues. The CDR3 is CASMAANEKLFF. CDR3 sequence (DNA): TGTGCCAGCATGGCAGCTAATGAAAAACTGTTTTTT.

The V and J genes are TRBV9 and TRBJ2-1, with 8 bases that match TRBD2. The V gene end was trimmed by 0 bases and the J gene end by 5 bases; junction bases not matched to a gene: 4. The CDR3 sequence is 15 residues long. Per germline, CDR1 SGDLS and CDR2 YYNGEE. CDR3 DNA sequence: TGTGCCAGCAGCGTAGCGGGGGGGGCTCACAATGAGCAGTTCTTC. It specifies CASSVAGGAHNEQFF.